What follows are 18 T cell receptor beta chains derived from one specimen sequenced in a study of blood T cells in healthy people across ages. Primed by a sample-barcoded 5' primer and a J-beta primer mix, a second PCR proceeded for about 6 to 11 cycles. MiXCR was run by TCRdb on the 5' RACE reads, yielding one entry per CDR3 protein. The data show some 940,000 distinct CDR3 sequences, about 29% seen once. The data also belong to a second study, concerning T cells of mothers and their children.

The sequencing sample was made of blood. These receptors were obtained from a woman in her 40s in good health.

This rearrangement joins TRBV29-1 to TRBJ2-5; D gene uncertain. Trimming took 2 bases from V and 0 from J, leaving 13 bases between them. Germline V lookup: CDR1 SQVTM, CDR2 ANQGSEA. The CDR3 covers 15 residues. The CDR3 sequence: CSVETADTYQETQYF. The DNA for the CDR3 is TGCAGCGTTGAAACGGCAGACACGTACCAAGAGACCCAGTACTTC.

There are a few counts of this clonotype. A much larger clone differs from this one at a single base, so this may be a read error. The V gene is TRBV7-2, the J gene TRBJ2-1; 10 nucleotides line up with TRBD2. V shed 5 bases and J 2 bases; nucleotides not matched to a gene: 6. This CDR3 region has 16 residues. Germline assignment: CDR1 SGHTA and CDR2 FQGNSA. The CDR3 protein is CASSALSGGAYNEQFF. The CDR3 DNA sequence: TGTGCCAGCAGCGCCTTGAGCGGGGGGGCCTACAATGAGCAGTTCTTC.

A note on this clonotype: One base away lies a much larger clone, so this may be a sequencing read error. The chain carries TRBV20-1 and TRBJ2-7; TRBD2 agrees at 16 bases. Germline V gives CDR1 DFQATT, CDR2 SNEGSKA (reference sequence). The CDR3 consists of 17 residues. CDR3 bases: TGCAGTGCAATGGGGACTAGCGGGGGGGTCAGCTCCCACGAGCAGTACTTC. Encoded protein: CSAMGTSGGVSSHEQYF.

In its sample, this clonotype was seen a few times. The CDR3 coding sequence is TGTGCCAGCAGTTCCTACAGGGACCCGGGGGCCAACGTCCTGACTTTC. As protein: CASSSYRDPGANVLTF. The chain is built from TRBV28 and TRBJ2-6; D may be TRBD1 (6 bases). With 4 bases removed from V and 4 bases from J, the gap between germline ends came to 14 bases. Per germline, CDR1 MDHEN and CDR2 SYDVKM. The CDR3 length is 16 residues. The complete variable domain, with remaining parts taken from reference TRBV28 and TRBJ2-6, reads DVKVTQSSRYLVKRTGEKVFLECVQDMDHENMFWYRQDPGLGLRLIYFSYDVKMKEKGDIPEGYSVSREKKERFSLILESASTNQTSMYLCASSSYRDPGANVLTFGAGSRLTVL.

The rearrangement joins TRBV12-5 to TRBJ1-5, with D possibly matching TRBD1 (6 bases). Germline V gene lookup returns CDR1 LGHNT and CDR2 FRNRAP. The CDR3 is made up of 13 amino acids. V was pared by 9 bases and J by 6 bases, with 15 bases between. The CDR3 loop reads CASSRGGSQPQHF. The CDR3 DNA reads as TGTGCTAGCAGCAGGGGAGGGAGTCAGCCCCAGCATTTT.

The genes are TRBV7-3 and TRBJ2-3; no clear D gene. Germline CDR1 SGHTA, CDR2 FQGTGA. V gave up 2 bases and J gave up 7 bases, with 16 bases separating them. This CDR3 has 15 amino acids. CDR3 sequence: CASSLAGDAGYTQYF. The CDR3 DNA sequence: TGTGCCAGCAGCTTAGCAGGTGATGCAGGATATACGCAGTATTTT. Full variable domain (outside the CDR3, taken from reference TRBV7-3 and TRBJ2-3): GAGVSQTPSNKVTEKGKYVELRCDPISGHTALYWYRQSLGQGPEFLIYFQGTGAADDSGLPNDRFFAVRPEGSVSTLKIQRTERGDSAVYLCASSLAGDAGYTQYFGPGTRLTVL.

The table lists this clonotype with a few counts. The chain combines TRBV4-1 with TRBJ2-1; D may match TRBD1 or TRBD2 (6 bases each). Germline V gene data show CDR1 as MGHRA and CDR2 as YSYEKL. With 0 bases removed from V and 4 bases from J, the gap between germline ends came to 13 bases. This CDR3 is 16 amino acids long. The CDR3 nucleotides are TGCGCCAGCAGCCAAGAAGTGGGGGGCCAATACAATGAGCAGTTCTTC. It yields the protein CASSQEVGGQYNEQFF.

The V call is TRBV2, the J call TRBJ2-5; 7 bases match TRBD1. This CDR3 spans 13 amino acids. Germline loops: CDR1 SNHLY, CDR2 FYNNEI. V lost 11 bases, J lost 1 base, and 7 bases stayed unmatched. The CDR3 loop reads CAASGTAQETQYF. In nucleotides, the CDR3 is TGTGCCGCGAGTGGGACAGCCCAAGAGACCCAGTACTTC.

V usage is TRBV20-1 and J usage is TRBJ2-7, with D tentatively TRBD1 or TRBD2 (5 bases each). V was clipped by 3 bases and J by 3 bases, with 24 bases between them. Germline CDR1 reads DFQATT; CDR2 reads SNEGSKA (reference sequence). The CDR3 is made up of 17 amino acids. CDR3 region: CSASIRDLQGVFYEQYF. Here the CDR3 DNA reads TGCAGTGCTAGTATTAGGGACCTGCAGGGTGTTTTCTACGAGCAGTACTTC.

The chain recombines TRBV6-5 with TRBJ1-1; D call uncertain. Germline loops: CDR1 MNHEY, CDR2 SVGAGI. V lost 6 bases and J lost 8, with 10 bases in between. CDR3 length equals 11 residues. The CDR3 region has the DNA TGTGCCAGCAGCCCCGGGGTCGAAGCTTTCTTT. Its translation: CASSPGVEAFF.

The CDR3 is CASGSGLAGPVCEQYF. The CDR3 region has the DNA TGTGCCAGCGGGTCTGGACTAGCGGGGCCGGTGTGCGAGCAGTACTTC. The V gene is TRBV28, the J gene TRBJ2-4, with 12 bases fitting TRBD2. The DNA end is a closer match to TRBJ2-7, so the J assignment may be wrong. The CDR3 contains 16 residues. Germline CDR1 is MDHEN and CDR2 is SYDVKM.

This clonotype was picked up a small number of times. CDR3 coding DNA: TGCAGCGTTGAGACAGGGGGCATCGGGAATGAGCAGTACTTC. This sequence encodes CSVETGGIGNEQYF. The chain joins TRBV29-1 to TRBJ2-5, with 10 bases that match TRBD1. Germline CDR1 and CDR2: SQVTM and ANQGSEA. V trimming: 3 bases; J trimming: 11 bases; junction bases outside the gene matches: 12. The CDR3 totals 14 residues.

The V gene is TRBV13, the J gene TRBJ2-3, with 9 bases that match TRBD2. Germline V gene lookup returns CDR1 PRHDT and CDR2 FYEKMQ (reference sequence). This CDR3 is 17 amino acids long. The trim removed 3 bases at V and 8 bases at J, leaving 15 bases unmatched. CDR3 DNA: TGTGCCAGCAGCTTCGCGCCCGGGACTAGCTTCGAGGGTACGCAGTATTTT. This sequence encodes CASSFAPGTSFEGTQYF.

This clonotype was seen a handful of times. The chain employs TRBV25-1 and TRBJ2-3; D might be TRBD2 (7 bases). V was pared by 6 bases and J by 3 bases, with 16 bases between. The CDR3 totals 15 residues. Germline values: CDR1 MGHDK, CDR2 SYGVNS. Here the CDR3 reads CASSSGGQITDTQYF. In nucleotides, the CDR3 is TGTGCCAGCAGCTCGGGGGGACAAATTACAGATACGCAGTATTTT.

This chain uses TRBV28 with TRBJ2-5; tentative D call: TRBD2 (5 bases). There are 15 residues in the CDR3. Germline-derived CDR1 and CDR2 are MDHEN and SYDVKM. The germline V and J ends were trimmed by 6 bases and 1 base, with 15 bases remaining between them. As DNA, the CDR3 is TGTGCCAGCAGAGTAGCGAGGGTTATCCAAGAGACCCAGTACTTC. It is translated as CASRVARVIQETQYF.

Concerning this clonotype itself: This may come from a read error, since a much larger clone is one base off. The V gene is TRBV21-1, the J gene TRBJ2-4; TRBD2, as called in the table, went unchecked against the DNA. TRBV21-1 is a listed pseudogene. The CDR3 spans 16 residues. CDR3 sequence: CASSKSVPGLVNIQDF. The CDR3 nucleotides read TGTGCCAGCAGCAAAAGCGTCCCGGGACTAGTAAACATTCAGGACTTC.

V gene TRBV12-3 or TRBV12-4 combines with J gene TRBJ2-7, with D possibly being TRBD2 (5 bases). The CDR3 contains 14 residues. V lost 5 bases to trimming and J lost 4 bases, with 15 bases between them. Written as DNA, the CDR3 is TGTGCCAGCAGTCCTACGGCCGGACTTTACGAGCAGTACTTC. The encoded protein is CASSPTAGLYEQYF.

This clonotype was picked up a small number of times. The chain joins TRBV20-1 to TRBJ1-2; the D gene is possibly TRBD1 (6 bases). The CDR3 covers 14 residues. Trimming took off 6 bases at V and 0 bases at J, with 14 bases between the two ends. CDR1 and CDR2 from the germline V gene are DFQATT and SNEGSKA (reference sequence). The CDR3 DNA is TGCAGTGCCCCCGGGGGCGGAACTAACTATGGCTACACCTTC. Translation gives CSAPGGGTNYGYTF.